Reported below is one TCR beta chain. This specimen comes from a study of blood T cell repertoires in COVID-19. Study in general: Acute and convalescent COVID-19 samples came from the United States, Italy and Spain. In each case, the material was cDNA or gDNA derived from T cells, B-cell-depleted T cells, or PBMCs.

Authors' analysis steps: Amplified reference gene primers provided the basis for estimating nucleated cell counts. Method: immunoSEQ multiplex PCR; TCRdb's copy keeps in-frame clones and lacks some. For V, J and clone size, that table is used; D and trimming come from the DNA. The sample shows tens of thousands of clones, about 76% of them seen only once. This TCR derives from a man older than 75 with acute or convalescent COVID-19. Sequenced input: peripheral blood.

CDR3 in amino acids: CASSLGLAGQNAFF. The CDR3 nucleotides are TGTGCCAGCAGCTTGGGACTAGCGGGACAGAATGCGTTCTTC. The rearrangement uses TRBV5-4 and TRBJ2-1; 11 bases agree with TRBD2. CDR1 SGHNT and CDR2 YYREEE come from the germline V gene (reference sequence). V trimming: 0 bases; J trimming: 15 bases; junction bases outside the gene matches: 8. The CDR3 is 14 residues long.